This record concerns one T cell receptor beta chain sequence. This clone was counted a single time. Its specific antigen is unknown. No much larger clone exists at a distance of one base, and base qualities are not known. These data are taken from a study of PD-1 blockade in mismatch repair-deficient tumors (dated by TCRdb to 2016 to 2017). Regarding the study in general: Between late 2013 and 2016, roughly 78 consecutive patients with about a dozen mismatch repair-deficient cancer types, all previously treated and progressing, were enrolled in the trial. Tumor-associated T cell clones in the peripheral blood of patients responding to PD-1 blockade were tracked using deep sequencing of TCR CDR3 regions. Broad study findings and their caveats: Clones residing in the tumor, which were often undetectable in blood before treatment, expanded quickly after pembrolizumab and then contracted, generally before radiologic responses.

Library construction relied on the immunoSEQ multiplex PCR assay. Imported from immuneACCESS, the table was reduced by TCRdb to in-frame sequences with V and J called. These copies leave out some clones; in studies compared against another copy, an unresolved V gene accounts for under half, and the cause of the remainder is not known. This sample is represented by some 66,000 clones; 70% to 90% of them were singletons. The ten largest clones capture roughly 14% of the sample. For each enrolled patient, mismatch repair deficiency was established using either polymerase chain reaction or immunohistochemistry. TCR sequencing was performed for three patients who responded to pembrolizumab therapy. Pembrolizumab PD-1 blockade was prospectively tested in advanced mismatch repair-deficient cancers, regardless of tissue of origin, in the phase II trial. Peripheral blood T cell samples were gathered serially, both before PD-1 blockade started and at multiple time points afterward. Blood sampling times were reported as weeks after the first pembrolizumab dose.

The source was peripheral blood, collected 52 weeks after starting pembrolizumab. The clonotype originates from an adult with mismatch repair-deficient cancer.

The DNA is as follows: TGTGCCAGCAGCCAAGACTCCGGGACTAGCGTTTCCTACGAGCAGTACTTC. Translated, this is CASSQDSGTSVSYEQYF. This receptor chain uses TRBV14 and TRBJ2-7; TRBD2 aligns with 10 central bases. There are 17 amino acids in the CDR3, from cysteine to phenylalanine inclusive. Left in the record is the CDR3 DNA by itself, 51 bases read in frame from the first base. Trimming leaves V shorter by 0 bases and J shorter by 1 base, with the junction holding 6 bases beyond the gene matches. Taken from the germline V gene, the CDR1 and CDR2 loops are SGHDN and FVKESK.